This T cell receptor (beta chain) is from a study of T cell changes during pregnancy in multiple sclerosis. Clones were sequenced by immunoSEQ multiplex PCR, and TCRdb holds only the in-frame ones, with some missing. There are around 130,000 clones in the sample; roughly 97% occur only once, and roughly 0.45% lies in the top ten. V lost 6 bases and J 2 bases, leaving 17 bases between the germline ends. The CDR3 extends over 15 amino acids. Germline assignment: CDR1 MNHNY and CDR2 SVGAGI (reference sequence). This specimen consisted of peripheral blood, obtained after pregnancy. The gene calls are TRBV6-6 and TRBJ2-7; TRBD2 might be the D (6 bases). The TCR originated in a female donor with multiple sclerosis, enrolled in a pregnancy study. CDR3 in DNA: TGTGCCAGCAGGACGGGCGGCGGGAAGCCCTACGAGCAGTACTTC. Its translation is CASRTGGGKPYEQYF.